These 25 T cell receptor beta chains share one sample of origin, sequenced in a study of CD8 T cells in ankylosing spondylitis (TCRdb year 2017). Receptors were amplified or captured by 5' RACE. Instrument on record: Illumina HiSeq 2500. TCRdb cleaned the public reads at Q25 with fastp, built clones with MiXCR and kept in-frame beta chains. Rows with a matching CDR3 protein are joined into one entry that keeps the most common DNA and genes. The sample yields 250,000 to 350,000 distinct CDR3 sequences; 20% were counted once. Jointly, the top ten make up 7.5% to 9.5% of the sample. The material sequenced was blood, either unsorted or a sorted T cell fraction (not recorded which). Source of these receptors: a male donor with ankylosing spondylitis or in good health (not recorded which).

CDR3: CASSRPLDTQYF. The DNA for the CDR3 is TGTGCCAGCAGCCGTCCTCTGGATACGCAGTATTTT. This chain joins TRBV27 and TRBJ2-3; D gene unclear. Germline loops: CDR1 MNHEY, CDR2 SMNVEV (reference sequence). The CDR3 is made up of 12 amino acids. Trimming removed 6 bases from V and 6 bases from J, with 10 bases in between.

J is TRBJ2-3 and V is TRBV6-1; TRBD1 matches at 7 bases. Germline-derived CDR1 and CDR2 are MNHNS and SASEGT. The J segment lost 0 bases and the V segment lost 6 bases, leaving 9 bases of the junction unmatched. The CDR3 consists of 16 residues. The CDR3 DNA is TGTGCCAGCAGACCTTGGACAGGTACTAGCACAGATACGCAGTATTTT. It yields the protein CASRPWTGTSTDTQYF.

CDR3 residues: CASSQDSLNQPQHF. In DNA form, the CDR3 reads TGCGCCAGCAGCCAGGACAGCCTCAATCAGCCCCAGCATTTT. V is TRBV5-1 and J is TRBJ1-5; D might be TRBD1 (6 bases). Germline V gives CDR1 SGHRS, CDR2 YFSETQ. Trimming left V 4 bases short and J 3 bases short, with 11 bases between. The CDR3 contains 14 residues.

This chain links TRBV12-3 or TRBV12-4 with TRBJ2-2; D ambiguous. The CDR3 sequence is 13 residues long. V lost 0 bases and J 10 bases, leaving 9 bases between the germline ends. CDR3: CASSLALGEELFF. For the CDR3, the DNA is TGTGCCAGCAGTTTAGCTCTGGGCGAGGAGCTGTTTTTT.

In this sample, this clonotype turned up many times. The chain carries TRBV20-1 and TRBJ2-5, with no clear D. This CDR3 has 12 amino acids. The germline V and J ends were trimmed by 6 bases and 1 base, with 9 bases remaining between them. CDR1 and CDR2 from the germline V gene are DFQATT and SNEGSKA (reference sequence). The CDR3 sequence: CSALGSQETQYF. DNA for the CDR3: TGCAGTGCCCTAGGGTCCCAAGAGACCCAGTACTTC.

The V and J genes are TRBV5-1 and TRBJ1-1, with 8 bases identical to TRBD1. Trimming took 3 bases from V and 3 from J; bases not matched to a gene: 4. In germline, CDR1 is SGHRS, CDR2 YFSETQ. CDR3 length equals 14 residues. Here the CDR3 reads CASSSTGEDTEAFF. The CDR3 DNA is TGCGCCAGCAGCTCGACAGGGGAGGACACTGAAGCTTTCTTT. Combining the CDR3 with reference TRBV5-1 and TRBJ1-1 gives the whole variable domain KAGVTQTPRYLIKTRGQQVTLSCSPISGHRSVSWYQQTPGQGLQFLFEYFSETQRNKGNFPGRFSGRQFSNSRSEMNVSTLELGDSALYLCASSSTGEDTEAFFGQGTRLTVV.

The sample holds a few counts of this clonotype. Here the CDR3 reads CASSLFADSFTGELFF. The CDR3 DNA sequence: TGCGCCAGCAGCTTGTTCGCGGACTCCTTCACCGGGGAGCTGTTTTTT. The V and J genes are TRBV5-1 and TRBJ2-2; D might be TRBD2 (5 bases). The CDR3 sequence is 16 residues long. V lost 1 base to trimming and J lost 4 bases, with 14 bases between them. Germline CDR1 reads SGHRS; CDR2 reads YFSETQ.

This clonotype was seen repeatedly, ten times or more. This sequence joins TRBV27 and TRBJ1-3; 7 bases are a match to TRBD1. This CDR3 contains 16 residues. Germline CDR1 is MNHEY and CDR2 is SMNVEV (reference sequence). With V trimmed by 4 bases and J by 2 bases, 8 bases remained unmatched. The chain's CDR3 is CASSYLTGAPGNTIYF. The CDR3 DNA sequence: TGTGCCAGCAGTTACCTCACAGGGGCACCTGGAAACACCATATATTTT.

In this sample, this clonotype turned up a few times. This sequence joins TRBV5-1 and TRBJ2-1, with a tentative D call TRBD1 (6 bases). Trimming took 1 base from V and 3 from J, leaving 11 bases between them. This CDR3 contains 15 residues. Germline V CDR1 and CDR2: SGHRS, YFSETQ. The CDR3 DNA is TGCGCCAGCAGCTTGATGTCAGGGGTCTACAATGAGCAGTTCTTC. It translates to CASSLMSGVYNEQFF.

The chain joins TRBV20-1 to TRBJ1-5; 7 bases align to TRBD1. The CDR3 totals 14 residues. Losses at the gene ends were 5 bases for V and 3 bases for J; bases not matched to a gene: 7. Germline V gene sequence: CDR1 DFQATT, CDR2 SNEGSKA (reference sequence). CDR3 residues: CSAGGGMDNQPQHF. CDR3 bases: TGCAGTGCTGGAGGGGGCATGGACAATCAGCCCCAGCATTTT.

The chain links TRBV5-1 to TRBJ2-7; D uncertain. The V end lost 1 base, the J end lost 7 bases, and 18 bases lay between the germline ends. The CDR3 runs to 15 residues. Germline loops: CDR1 SGHRS, CDR2 YFSETQ. The CDR3 loop reads CASSLLGTVHWEQYV. CDR3 in DNA: TGCGCCAGCAGCTTGTTAGGAACCGTCCACTGGGAGCAGTACGTC.

The chain has TRBV29-1 and TRBJ2-5; the D is unclear. Trimming pared 8 bases from V and 4 bases from J, leaving 14 bases between. The V gene's germline CDR1 is SQVTM and CDR2 ANQGSEA. The CDR3 totals 12 residues. Here the CDR3 reads CSTTGYVETQYF. The DNA of the CDR3 is TGCAGCACCACGGGCTACGTAGAGACCCAGTACTTC.

This clonotype was observed a handful of times. The J gene is TRBJ1-2, the V gene TRBV27, with D possibly being TRBD1 (6 bases). CDR3 size: 14 residues. CDR1 and CDR2 from the germline V gene are MNHEY and SMNVEV (reference sequence). Trimming removed 5 bases at V and 4 bases at J, with 14 bases between. The CDR3 region is CASSQAGAGYGYTF. The CDR3 DNA reads as TGTGCCAGCAGTCAGGCGGGGGCCGGCTATGGCTACACCTTC.

A few counts support this clonotype. This rearrangement joins TRBV3-1 to TRBJ1-5; D not resolved. This CDR3 contains 15 residues. In germline, CDR1 is LGHDT, CDR2 YNNKEL (reference sequence). Trimming shortened V by 1 base and J by 0 bases, and 7 bases separated the two germline ends. The CDR3 DNA follows: TGTGCCAGCAGCCAAGGGCGGAATAGCAATCAGCCCCAGCATTTT. Protein: CASSQGRNSNQPQHF.

CDR3 in amino acids: CASSQSNSQETQYF. CDR3 nucleotides: TGCGCCAGCAGCCAATCAAACAGCCAAGAGACCCAGTACTTC. The chain combines TRBV4-1 with TRBJ2-5, with D hard to call. Trimming left V 2 bases short and J 1 base short, with 8 bases between. Looked up from germline, CDR1 is MGHRA and CDR2 is YSYEKL. This CDR3 spans 14 amino acids.

This chain uses TRBV5-1 with TRBJ2-5; TRBD2 agrees at 8 bases. The CDR3 sequence is 15 residues long. Germline lookup yields CDR1 SGHRS and CDR2 YFSETQ. V lost 0 bases and J lost 4; bases outside the gene matches: 5. DNA for the CDR3: TGCGCCAGCAGCTTGGCAGCGGGAGATCGAGAGACCCAGTACTTC. As protein: CASSLAAGDRETQYF.

This clonotype showed up just a few times. V gene TRBV6-5 combines with J gene TRBJ2-1, with D possibly TRBD2 on 5 matching bases. Germline loops: CDR1 MNHEY, CDR2 SVGAGI. This CDR3 spans 17 amino acids. Trimming pared 0 bases from V and 2 bases from J, leaving 14 bases between. CDR3 sequence reads: CASSYSRRGRAYNEQFF. CDR3 coding DNA: TGTGCCAGCAGTTACTCGCGGAGAGGGCGGGCCTACAATGAGCAGTTCTTC.

The chain carries TRBV6-1 and TRBJ1-5, with D perhaps matching TRBD1 (5 bases). Trimming shortened V by 6 bases and J by 11 bases, and 17 bases separated the two germline ends. The CDR3 extends over 13 amino acids. CDR1 MNHNS and CDR2 SASEGT come from the germline V gene. The CDR3 sequence is CASRDRTGVTQHF. DNA for the CDR3: TGTGCCAGCAGGGATAGGACGGGGGTGACCCAGCATTTT.

V and J are TRBV29-1 and TRBJ1-2, with TRBD1 identical over 9 bases. CDR3 length: 15 residues. V shed 7 bases and J 3 bases; nucleotides not matched to a gene: 12. Germline values: CDR1 SQVTM, CDR2 ANQGSEA. Here the CDR3 DNA reads TGCAGCGCTGGACAGGGGAATCCGAGGTACTATGGCTACACCTTC. Protein: CSAGQGNPRYYGYTF. The full variable domain, completed using reference TRBV29-1 and TRBJ1-2, is SAVISQKPSRDICQRGTSLTIQCQVDSQVTMMFWYRQQPGQSLTLIATANQGSEATYESGFVIDKFPISRPNLTFSTLTVSNMSPEDSSIYLCSAGQGNPRYYGYTFGSGTRLTVV.

In this sample, this clonotype turned up once. The chain links TRBV6-1 to TRBJ1-5, with TRBD1 as a possible D gene (5 bases). CDR3 length equals 16 residues. V lost 6 bases, J lost 5 bases, and 20 bases lay in between. In germline, CDR1 is MNHNS, CDR2 SASEGT. This CDR3 reads CASRIRAGTKDQPQHF. The CDR3 nucleotides are TGTGCCAGCAGGATCCGTGCCGGGACTAAAGATCAGCCCCAGCATTTT.

The table lists this clonotype with a few counts. The chain uses TRBV6-5 and TRBJ1-2; the match to TRBD1 covers 7 bases. CDR1 and CDR2 (germline): MNHEY, SVGAGI. V shed 1 base, J shed 1 base, and the junction held 3 bases outside the gene matches. The CDR3 runs to 15 residues. The CDR3 DNA reads as TGTGCCAGCAGTTACTTGGACAGGCTTAACTATGGCTACACCTTC. It yields the protein CASSYLDRLNYGYTF.

This clonotype was seen only a few times. The genes are TRBV29-1 and TRBJ2-1; TRBD2 matches 11 bases. The junction had 8 bases not matched to a gene; V was cut back by 6 bases and J by 1 base. CDR3 length: 16 amino acids. The germline V gene encodes CDR1 SQVTM and CDR2 ANQGSEA. The CDR3 reads CSVGLAEPLSYNEQFF. DNA of the CDR3: TGCAGCGTGGGACTAGCGGAACCTTTATCCTACAATGAGCAGTTCTTC.

This chain links TRBV6-1 with TRBJ2-7; weak D call: TRBD1 (7 bases). The CDR3 has 13 residues. Germline CDR1 and CDR2: MNHNS and SASEGT. V dropped 6 bases and J dropped 3 bases, with 12 bases sitting between them. CDR3 amino acids: CASSPGGHYEQYV. Written as DNA, the CDR3 is TGTGCCAGCAGCCCAGGGGGGCACTACGAGCAGTACGTC.

This rearrangement joins TRBV5-1 to TRBJ1-1, with a tentative D call TRBD1 (6 bases). Trimming pared 1 base from V and 1 base from J, leaving 11 bases between. The CDR3 runs to 15 residues. Germline CDR1 and CDR2: SGHRS and YFSETQ. The CDR3 reads CASSLSSGQNTEAFF. CDR3 nucleotides: TGCGCCAGCAGCTTGTCCTCGGGACAGAACACTGAAGCTTTCTTT.

This clonotype was counted between two and nine times. The chain recombines TRBV20-1 with TRBJ2-5; perhaps TRBD1 as D (6 bases). CDR3 size: 15 residues. From germline, CDR1 is DFQATT and CDR2 SNEGSKA (reference sequence). Trimming stripped 1 base from V and 5 bases from J, with 17 bases between. CDR3 DNA: TGCAGTGCTAGAGGGGGCAGGGGTACCGGGGAGACCCAGTACTTC. This codes for CSARGGRGTGETQYF.